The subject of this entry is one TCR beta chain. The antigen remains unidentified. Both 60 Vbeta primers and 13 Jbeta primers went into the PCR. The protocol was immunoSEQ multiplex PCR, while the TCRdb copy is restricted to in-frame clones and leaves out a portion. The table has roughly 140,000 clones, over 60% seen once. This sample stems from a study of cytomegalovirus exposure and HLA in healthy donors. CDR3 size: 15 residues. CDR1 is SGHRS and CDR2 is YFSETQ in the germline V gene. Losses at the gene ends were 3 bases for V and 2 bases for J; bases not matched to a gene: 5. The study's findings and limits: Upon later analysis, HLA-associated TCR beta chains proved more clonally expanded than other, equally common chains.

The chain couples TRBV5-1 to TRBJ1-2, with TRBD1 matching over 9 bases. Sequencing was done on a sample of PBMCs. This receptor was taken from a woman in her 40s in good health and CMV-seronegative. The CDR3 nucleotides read TGCGCCAGCAGCTCGACAGGGGGAATGAACTATGGCTACACCTTC. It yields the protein CASSSTGGMNYGYTF.